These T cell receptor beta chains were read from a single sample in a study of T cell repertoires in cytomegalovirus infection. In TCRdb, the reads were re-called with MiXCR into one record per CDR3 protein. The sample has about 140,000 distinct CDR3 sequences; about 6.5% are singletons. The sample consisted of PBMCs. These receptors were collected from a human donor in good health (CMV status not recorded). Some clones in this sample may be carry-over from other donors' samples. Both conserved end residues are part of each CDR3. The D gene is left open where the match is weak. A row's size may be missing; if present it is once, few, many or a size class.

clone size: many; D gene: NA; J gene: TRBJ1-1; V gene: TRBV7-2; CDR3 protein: CASSLAATTNTEAFF; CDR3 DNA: TGTGCCAGCAGCTTAGCAGCTACGACGAACACTGAAGCTTTCTTT
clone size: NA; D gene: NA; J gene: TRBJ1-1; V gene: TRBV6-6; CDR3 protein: CASIQGQFTEAFF; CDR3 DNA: TGTGCCAGCATTCAGGGCCAGTTCACTGAAGCTTTCTTT
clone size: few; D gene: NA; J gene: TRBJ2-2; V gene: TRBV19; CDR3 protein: CASSIQGKVTGELFF; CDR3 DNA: TGTGCCAGTAGTATTCAGGGAAAGGTCACCGGGGAGCTGTTTTTT
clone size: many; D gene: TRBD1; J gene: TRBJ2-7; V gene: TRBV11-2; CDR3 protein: CASSLDRGEREQYF; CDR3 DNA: TGTGCCAGCAGCTTGGACAGGGGGGAACGCGAGCAGTACTTC
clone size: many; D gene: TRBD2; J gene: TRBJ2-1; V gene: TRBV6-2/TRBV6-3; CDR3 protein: CASSRERGAYNEQFF; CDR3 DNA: TGTGCCAGCAGCCGTGAGCGGGGGGCCTACAATGAGCAGTTCTTC
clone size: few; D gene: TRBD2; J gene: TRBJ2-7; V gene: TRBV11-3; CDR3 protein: CASSLASGGAEQYF; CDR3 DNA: TGTGCCAGCAGCTTAGCTAGCGGCGGGGCCGAGCAGTACTTC
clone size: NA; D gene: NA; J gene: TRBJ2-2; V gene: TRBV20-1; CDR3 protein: CSANRQRNTGELFF; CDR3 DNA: TGCAGTGCTAATAGGCAGAGGAACACCGGGGAGCTGTTTTTT
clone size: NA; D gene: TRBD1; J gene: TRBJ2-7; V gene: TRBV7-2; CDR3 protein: CASSLSGTVYGAYEQYF; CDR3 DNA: TGTGCCAGCAGCTTGTCAGGGACAGTTTATGGCGCCTACGAGCAGTACTTC
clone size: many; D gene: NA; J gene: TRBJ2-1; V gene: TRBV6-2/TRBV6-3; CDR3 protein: CASSYVVSGYNEQFF; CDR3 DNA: TGTGCCAGCAGTTACGTGGTTAGCGGCTACAATGAGCAGTTCTTC
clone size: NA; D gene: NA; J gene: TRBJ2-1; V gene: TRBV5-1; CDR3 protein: CASRREARSDEQFF; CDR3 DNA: TGCGCCAGCAGGAGAGAGGCTAGATCGGATGAGCAGTTCTTC
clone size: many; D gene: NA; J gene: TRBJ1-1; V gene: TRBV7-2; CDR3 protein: CASSLGRNTEAFF; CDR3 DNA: TGTGCCAGCAGCTTAGGGAGGAACACTGAAGCTTTCTTT
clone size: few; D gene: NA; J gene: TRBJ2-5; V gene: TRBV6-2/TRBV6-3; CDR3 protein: CASSSSGLQETQYF; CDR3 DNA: TGTGCCAGCAGTAGTTCGGGACTGCAAGAGACCCAGTACTTC
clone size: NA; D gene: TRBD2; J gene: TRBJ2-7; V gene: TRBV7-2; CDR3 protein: CASSLVGGGPSYEQYF; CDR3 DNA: TGTGCCAGCAGCTTAGTGGGCGGGGGGCCCTCCTACGAGCAGTACTTC
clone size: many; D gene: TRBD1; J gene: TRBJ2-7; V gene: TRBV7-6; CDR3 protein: CASSFDRGIGEQYF; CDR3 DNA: TGTGCCAGCAGCTTCGACAGGGGGATCGGCGAGCAGTACTTC
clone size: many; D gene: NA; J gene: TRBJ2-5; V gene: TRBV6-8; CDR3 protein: CASAQNFQETQYF; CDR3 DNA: TGTGCCAGCGCCCAGAACTTCCAAGAGACCCAGTACTTC
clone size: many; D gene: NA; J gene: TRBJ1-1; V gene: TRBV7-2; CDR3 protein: CASSLGQNTEAFF; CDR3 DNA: TGTGCCAGCAGCTTAGGACAGAACACTGAAGCTTTCTTT
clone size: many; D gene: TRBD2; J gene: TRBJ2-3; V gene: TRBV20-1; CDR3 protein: CSASGTSLGTDTQYF; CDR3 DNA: TGCAGTGCCAGCGGGACTAGCCTTGGCACAGATACGCAGTATTTT
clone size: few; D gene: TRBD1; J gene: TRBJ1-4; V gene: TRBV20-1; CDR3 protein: CSALTGIATNEKLFF; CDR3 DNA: TGCAGTGCCCTGACAGGGATTGCAACTAATGAAAAACTGTTTTTT
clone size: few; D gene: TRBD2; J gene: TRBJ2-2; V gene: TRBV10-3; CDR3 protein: CAIRPAGYAGELFF; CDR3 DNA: TGTGCCATCAGACCAGCGGGGTACGCCGGGGAGCTGTTTTTT
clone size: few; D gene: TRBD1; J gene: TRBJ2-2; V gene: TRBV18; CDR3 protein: CASSLSLPGGFYTGELFF; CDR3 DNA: TGTGCCAGCTCACTAAGCCTTCCAGGGGGCTTCTACACCGGGGAGCTGTTTTTT
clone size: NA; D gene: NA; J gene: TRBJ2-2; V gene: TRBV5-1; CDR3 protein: CASSLQSGAKGGELFF; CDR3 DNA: TGCGCCAGCAGCTTGCAGTCGGGGGCCAAGGGCGGGGAGCTGTTTTTT
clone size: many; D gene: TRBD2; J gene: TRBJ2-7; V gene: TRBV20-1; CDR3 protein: CSAKTIAGGSYEQYF; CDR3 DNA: TGCAGTGCCAAAACGATAGCGGGGGGTTCCTACGAGCAGTACTTC
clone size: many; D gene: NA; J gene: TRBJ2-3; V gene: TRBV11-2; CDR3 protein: CASSLNFGGRTDTQYF; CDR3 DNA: TGTGCCAGCAGCCTCAACTTCGGGGGGCGGACAGATACGCAGTATTTT
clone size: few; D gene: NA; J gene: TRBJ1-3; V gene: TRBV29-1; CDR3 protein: CSFSGTAGNTIYF; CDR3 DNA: TGCAGCTTCTCCGGAACAGCTGGAAACACCATATATTTT
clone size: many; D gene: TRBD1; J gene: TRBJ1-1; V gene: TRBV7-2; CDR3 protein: CASSKQGAEAFF; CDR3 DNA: TGTGCCAGCAGCAAACAGGGGGCTGAAGCTTTCTTT
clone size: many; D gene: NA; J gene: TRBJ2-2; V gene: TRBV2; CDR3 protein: CASSRTGPGTGELFF; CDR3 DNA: TGTGCCAGCAGTCGGACGGGCCCGGGGACCGGGGAGCTGTTTTTT
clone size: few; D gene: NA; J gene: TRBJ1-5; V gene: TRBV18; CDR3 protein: CASSLQGRDQPQHF; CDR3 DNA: TGTGCCAGCTCACTACAGGGAAGGGATCAGCCCCAGCATTTT
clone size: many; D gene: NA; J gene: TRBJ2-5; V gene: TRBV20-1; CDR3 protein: CSASRDPYQETQYF; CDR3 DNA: TGCAGTGCTAGCCGGGACCCCTACCAAGAGACCCAGTACTTC
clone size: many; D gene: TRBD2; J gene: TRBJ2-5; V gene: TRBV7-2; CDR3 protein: CASSSLTGLAGGQETQYF; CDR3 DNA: TGTGCCAGCAGCTCCTTGACGGGACTAGCGGGGGGGCAAGAGACCCAGTACTTC
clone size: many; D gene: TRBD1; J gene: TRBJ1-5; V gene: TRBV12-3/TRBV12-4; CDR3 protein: CASSLGTGGNQPQHF; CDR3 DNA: TGTGCCAGCAGTTTAGGGACAGGGGGCAATCAGCCCCAGCATTTT
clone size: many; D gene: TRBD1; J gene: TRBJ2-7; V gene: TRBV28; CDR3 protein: CASLGLEGQGAYEQYF; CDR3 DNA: TGTGCCAGCCTCGGCCTAGAAGGACAGGGGGCCTACGAGCAGTACTTC
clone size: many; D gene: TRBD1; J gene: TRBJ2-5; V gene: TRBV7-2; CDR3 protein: CASSRGTGKETQYF; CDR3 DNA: TGTGCCAGCAGCCGGGGGACAGGCAAAGAGACCCAGTACTTC
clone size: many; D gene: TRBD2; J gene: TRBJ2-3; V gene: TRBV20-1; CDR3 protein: CSARDNSGGPDTQYF; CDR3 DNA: TGCAGTGCTAGAGATAATAGCGGGGGGCCAGATACGCAGTATTTT
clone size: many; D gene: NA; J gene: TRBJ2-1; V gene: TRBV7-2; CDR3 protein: CASSSATWGQFF; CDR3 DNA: TGTGCCAGCAGCTCCGCAACGTGGGGGCAGTTCTTC
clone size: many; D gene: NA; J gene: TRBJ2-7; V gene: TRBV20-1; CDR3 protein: CSAIDRGRLRMDEQYF; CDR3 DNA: TGCAGTGCTATCGACCGAGGGCGTTTGAGGATGGACGAGCAGTACTTC
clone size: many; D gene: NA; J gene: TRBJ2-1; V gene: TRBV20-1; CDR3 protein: CSARGQTGYNEQFF; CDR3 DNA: TGCAGTGCTAGAGGACAGACGGGCTACAATGAGCAGTTCTTC